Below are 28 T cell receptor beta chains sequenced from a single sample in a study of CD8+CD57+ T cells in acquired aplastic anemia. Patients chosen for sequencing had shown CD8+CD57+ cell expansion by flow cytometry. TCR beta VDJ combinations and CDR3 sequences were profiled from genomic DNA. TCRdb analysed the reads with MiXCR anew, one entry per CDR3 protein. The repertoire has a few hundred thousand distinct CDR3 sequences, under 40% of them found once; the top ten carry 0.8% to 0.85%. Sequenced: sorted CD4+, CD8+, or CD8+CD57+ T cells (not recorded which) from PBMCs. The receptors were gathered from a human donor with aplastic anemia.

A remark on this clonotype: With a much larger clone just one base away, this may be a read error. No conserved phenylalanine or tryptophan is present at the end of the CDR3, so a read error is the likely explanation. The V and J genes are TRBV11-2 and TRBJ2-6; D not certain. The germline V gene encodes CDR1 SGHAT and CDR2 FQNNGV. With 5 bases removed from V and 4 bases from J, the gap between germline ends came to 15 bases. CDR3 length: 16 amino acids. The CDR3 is CASSTQASGGANVLTS. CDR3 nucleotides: TGTGCCAGCAGCACCCAGGCGTCTGGCGGGGCCAACGTCCTGACTTCC.

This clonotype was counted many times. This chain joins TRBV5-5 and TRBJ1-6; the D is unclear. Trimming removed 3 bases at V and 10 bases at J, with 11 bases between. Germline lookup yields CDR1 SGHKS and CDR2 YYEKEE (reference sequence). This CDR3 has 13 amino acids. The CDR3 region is CASSSQGGSPLHF. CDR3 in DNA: TGTGCCAGCAGCTCGCAAGGAGGATCACCCCTCCACTTT.

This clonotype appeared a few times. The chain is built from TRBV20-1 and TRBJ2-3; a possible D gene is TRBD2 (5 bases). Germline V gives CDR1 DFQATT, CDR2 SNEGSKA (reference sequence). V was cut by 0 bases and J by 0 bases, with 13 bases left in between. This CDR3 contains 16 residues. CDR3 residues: CSARDPRGSSTDTQYF. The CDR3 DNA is TGCAGTGCTAGAGATCCCCGGGGATCTAGCACAGATACGCAGTATTTT.

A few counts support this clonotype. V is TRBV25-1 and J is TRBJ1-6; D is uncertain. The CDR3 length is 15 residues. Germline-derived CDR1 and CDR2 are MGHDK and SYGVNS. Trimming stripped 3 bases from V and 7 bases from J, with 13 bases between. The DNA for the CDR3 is TGTGCCAGCAGTGAGTCCCATAACCTAAATTCACCCCTCCACTTT. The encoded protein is CASSESHNLNSPLHF. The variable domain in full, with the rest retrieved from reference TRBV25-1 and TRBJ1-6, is EADIYQTPRYLVIGTGKKITLECSQTMGHDKMYWYQQDPGMELHLIHYSYGVNSTEKGDLSSESTVSRIRTEHFPLTLESARPSHTSQYLCASSESHNLNSPLHFGNGTRLTVT.

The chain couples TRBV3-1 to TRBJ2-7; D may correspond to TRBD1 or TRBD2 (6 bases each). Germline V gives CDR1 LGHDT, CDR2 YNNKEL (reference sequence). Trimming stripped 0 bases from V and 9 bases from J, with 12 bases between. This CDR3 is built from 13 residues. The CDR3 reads CASSQDTRGRQYF. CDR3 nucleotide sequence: TGTGCCAGCAGCCAAGATACCCGGGGGCGGCAGTACTTC.

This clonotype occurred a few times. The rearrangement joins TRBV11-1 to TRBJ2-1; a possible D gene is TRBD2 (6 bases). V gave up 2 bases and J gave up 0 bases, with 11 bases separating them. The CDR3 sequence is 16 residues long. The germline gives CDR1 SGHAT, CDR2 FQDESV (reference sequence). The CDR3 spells CASSLHGGSSYNEQFF. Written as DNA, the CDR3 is TGTGCCAGCAGCTTACATGGGGGGAGCTCCTACAATGAGCAGTTCTTC.

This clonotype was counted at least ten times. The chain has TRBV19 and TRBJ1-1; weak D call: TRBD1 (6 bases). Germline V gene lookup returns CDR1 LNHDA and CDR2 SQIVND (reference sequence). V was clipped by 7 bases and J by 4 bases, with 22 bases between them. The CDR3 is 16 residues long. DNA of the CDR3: TGTGCCAGTAAACGAGGGCCAGGGGAGTTGGGCACTGAAGCTTTCTTT. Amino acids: CASKRGPGELGTEAFF. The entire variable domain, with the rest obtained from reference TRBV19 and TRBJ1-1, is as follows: DGGITQSPKYLFRKEGQNVTLSCEQNLNHDAMYWYRQDPGQGLRLIYYSQIVNDFQKGDIAEGYSVSREKKESFPLTVTSAQKNPTAFYLCASKRGPGELGTEAFFGQGTRLTVV.

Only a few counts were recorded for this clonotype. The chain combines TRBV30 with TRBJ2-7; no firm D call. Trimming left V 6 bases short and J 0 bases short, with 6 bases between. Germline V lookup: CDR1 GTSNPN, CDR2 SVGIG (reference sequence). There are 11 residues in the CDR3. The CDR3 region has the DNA TGTGCCTGTGCTAGCTCCTACGAGCAGTACTTC. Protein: CACASSYEQYF.

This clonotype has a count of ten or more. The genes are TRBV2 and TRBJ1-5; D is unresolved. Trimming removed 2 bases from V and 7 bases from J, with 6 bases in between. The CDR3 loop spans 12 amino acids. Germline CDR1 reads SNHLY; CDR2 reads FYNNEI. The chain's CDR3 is CASSEFVQPQHF. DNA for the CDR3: TGTGCCAGCAGTGAATTCGTACAGCCCCAGCATTTT.

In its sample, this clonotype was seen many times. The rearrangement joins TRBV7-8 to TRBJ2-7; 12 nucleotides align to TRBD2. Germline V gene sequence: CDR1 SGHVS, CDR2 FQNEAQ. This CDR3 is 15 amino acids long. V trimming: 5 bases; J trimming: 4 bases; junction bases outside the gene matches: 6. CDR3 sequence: CASSQTSGRPYEQYF. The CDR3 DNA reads TGTGCCAGCAGCCAAACTAGCGGGAGGCCGTACGAGCAGTACTTC.

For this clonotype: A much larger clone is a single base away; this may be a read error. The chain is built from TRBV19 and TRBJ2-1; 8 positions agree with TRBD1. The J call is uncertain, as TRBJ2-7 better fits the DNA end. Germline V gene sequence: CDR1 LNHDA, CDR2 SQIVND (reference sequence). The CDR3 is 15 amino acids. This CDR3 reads CASSRDRQSYNEQYF. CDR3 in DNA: TGTGCCAGTAGTAGGGACAGGCAATCCTACAATGAGCAGTACTTC.

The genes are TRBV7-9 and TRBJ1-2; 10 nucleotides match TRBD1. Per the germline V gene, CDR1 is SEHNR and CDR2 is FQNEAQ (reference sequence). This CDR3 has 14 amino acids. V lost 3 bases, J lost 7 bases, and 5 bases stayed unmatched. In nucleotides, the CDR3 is TGTGCCAGCAGCTTTGACAGGGGGCCGGGTGGCTACACCTTC. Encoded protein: CASSFDRGPGGYTF.

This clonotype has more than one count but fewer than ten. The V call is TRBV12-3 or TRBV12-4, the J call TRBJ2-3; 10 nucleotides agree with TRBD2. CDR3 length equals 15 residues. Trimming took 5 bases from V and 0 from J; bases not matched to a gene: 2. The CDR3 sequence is CASSRSGGSTDTQYF. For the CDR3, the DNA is TGTGCCAGCAGTCGTAGCGGGGGGAGCACAGATACGCAGTATTTT.

The CDR3 reads CASSLGSDSEYGTGELFF. In DNA, the CDR3 is TGTGCCAGCAGTTTGGGTTCGGACAGTGAATATGGCACCGGGGAGCTGTTTTTT. The genes are TRBV28 and TRBJ2-2, with D possibly TRBD1 on 6 matching bases. CDR1 and CDR2 (germline): MDHEN, SYDVKM. The CDR3 length is 18 residues. V was clipped by 3 bases and J by 4 bases, with 21 bases between them.

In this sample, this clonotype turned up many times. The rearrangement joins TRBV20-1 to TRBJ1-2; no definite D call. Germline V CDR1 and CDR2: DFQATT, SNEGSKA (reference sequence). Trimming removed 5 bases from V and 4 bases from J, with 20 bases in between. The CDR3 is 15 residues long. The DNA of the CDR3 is TGCAGTGCTCCGCCGGGGAGGGCATCTTTCTATGGCTACACCTTC. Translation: CSAPPGRASFYGYTF.

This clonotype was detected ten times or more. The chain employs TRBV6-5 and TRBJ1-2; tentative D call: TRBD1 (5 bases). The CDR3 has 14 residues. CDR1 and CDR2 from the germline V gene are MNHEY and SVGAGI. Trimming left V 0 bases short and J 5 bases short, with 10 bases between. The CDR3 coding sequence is TGTGCCAGCAGTTACTCCCGGGGCAGATATGGCTACACCTTC. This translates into CASSYSRGRYGYTF.

This CDR3 is CSARDTSGDWGSTDTQYF. As DNA, the CDR3 is TGCAGTGCTAGAGATACTAGCGGCGACTGGGGGAGCACAGATACGCAGTATTTT. The chain links TRBV20-1 to TRBJ2-3; 8 nucleotides match TRBD2. Germline CDR1 is DFQATT and CDR2 is SNEGSKA (reference sequence). The CDR3 contains 18 residues. V dropped 0 bases and J dropped 0; count of bases not matched to a gene: 11.

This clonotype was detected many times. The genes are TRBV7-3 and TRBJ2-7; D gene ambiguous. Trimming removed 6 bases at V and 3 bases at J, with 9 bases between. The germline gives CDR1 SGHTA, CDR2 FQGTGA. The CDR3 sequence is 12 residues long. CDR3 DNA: TGTGCCAGCAGGAAGGAAAACTACGAGCAGTACTTC. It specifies CASRKENYEQYF.

In DNA, the CDR3 is TGCGCCAGCAGCTTGCAAACAGGGGTCCTCAATGAGCAGTTCTTC. This translates into CASSLQTGVLNEQFF. V is TRBV5-1 and J is TRBJ2-1, with 7 positions matching TRBD1. The CDR3 consists of 15 residues. J was trimmed by 6 bases and V by 1 base; bases with no gene match: 7. Germline CDR1 SGHRS, CDR2 YFSETQ.

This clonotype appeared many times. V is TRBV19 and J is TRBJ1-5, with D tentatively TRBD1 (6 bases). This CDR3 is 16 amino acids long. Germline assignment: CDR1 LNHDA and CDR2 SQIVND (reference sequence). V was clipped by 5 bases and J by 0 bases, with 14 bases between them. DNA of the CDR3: TGTGCCAGTAGTTCGGACAGCTCCTATAGCAATCAGCCCCAGCATTTT. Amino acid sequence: CASSSDSSYSNQPQHF. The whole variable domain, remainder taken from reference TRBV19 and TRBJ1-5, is DGGITQSPKYLFRKEGQNVTLSCEQNLNHDAMYWYRQDPGQGLRLIYYSQIVNDFQKGDIAEGYSVSREKKESFPLTVTSAQKNPTAFYLCASSSDSSYSNQPQHFGDGTRLSIL.

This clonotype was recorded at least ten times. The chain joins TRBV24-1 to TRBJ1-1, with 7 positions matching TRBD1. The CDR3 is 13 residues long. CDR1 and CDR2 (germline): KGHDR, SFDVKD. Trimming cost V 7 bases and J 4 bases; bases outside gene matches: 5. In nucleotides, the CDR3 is TGTGCCACCAGGCGGGCAGGGGGCACTGAAGCTTTCTTT. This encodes CATRRAGGTEAFF.

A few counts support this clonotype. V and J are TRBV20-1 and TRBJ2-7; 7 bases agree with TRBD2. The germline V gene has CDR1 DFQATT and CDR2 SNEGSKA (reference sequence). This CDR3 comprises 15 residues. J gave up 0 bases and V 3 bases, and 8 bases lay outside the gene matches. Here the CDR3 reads CSARSWRGSSYEQYF. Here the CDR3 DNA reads TGCAGTGCTAGGAGTTGGCGGGGGAGCTCCTACGAGCAGTACTTC.

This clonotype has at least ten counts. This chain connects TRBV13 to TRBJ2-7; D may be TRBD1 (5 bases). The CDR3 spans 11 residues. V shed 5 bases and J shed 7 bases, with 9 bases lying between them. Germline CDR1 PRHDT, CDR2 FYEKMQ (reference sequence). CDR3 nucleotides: TGTGCCAGCAGCGAAGGGGTGGAGCAGTACTTC. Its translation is CASSEGVEQYF.

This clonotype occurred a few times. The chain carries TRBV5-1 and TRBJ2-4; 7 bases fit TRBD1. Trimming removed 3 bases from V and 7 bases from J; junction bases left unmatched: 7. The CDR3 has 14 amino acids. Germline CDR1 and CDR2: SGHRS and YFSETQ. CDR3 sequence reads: CASSWTGTENIQYF. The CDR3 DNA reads TGCGCCAGCAGCTGGACCGGGACAGAGAACATTCAGTACTTC.

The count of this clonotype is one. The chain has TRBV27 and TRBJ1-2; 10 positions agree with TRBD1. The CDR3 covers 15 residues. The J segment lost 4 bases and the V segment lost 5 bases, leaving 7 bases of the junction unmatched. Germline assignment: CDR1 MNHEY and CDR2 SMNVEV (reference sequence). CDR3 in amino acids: CASSERTGGFYGYTF. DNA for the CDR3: TGTGCCAGCAGTGAACGGACAGGGGGGTTCTATGGCTACACCTTC.

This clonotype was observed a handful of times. CDR3 bases: TGTGCCAGCAGCTCCACACGGGGGCGCAGGGGTGAAAAACTGTTTTTT. It encodes CASSSTRGRRGEKLFF. This chain joins TRBV11-2 and TRBJ1-4; perhaps TRBD1 as D (6 bases). The germline gives CDR1 SGHAT, CDR2 FQNNGV. Trimming left V 4 bases short and J 7 bases short, with 19 bases between. The CDR3 covers 16 residues.

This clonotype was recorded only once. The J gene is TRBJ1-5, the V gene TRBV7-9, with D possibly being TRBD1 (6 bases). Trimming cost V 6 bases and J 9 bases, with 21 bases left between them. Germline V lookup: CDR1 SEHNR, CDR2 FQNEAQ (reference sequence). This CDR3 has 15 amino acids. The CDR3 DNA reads TGTGCCAGCAGAGTTGCAAAGGGGGGATTTGGGCCCCAGCATTTT. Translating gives CASRVAKGGFGPQHF.

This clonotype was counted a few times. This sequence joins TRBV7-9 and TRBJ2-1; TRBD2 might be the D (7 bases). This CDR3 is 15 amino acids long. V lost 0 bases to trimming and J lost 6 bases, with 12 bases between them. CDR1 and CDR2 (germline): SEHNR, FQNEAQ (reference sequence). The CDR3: CASSLAGGPGNEQFF. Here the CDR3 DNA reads TGTGCCAGCAGCTTAGCGGGGGGGCCGGGCAATGAGCAGTTCTTC.